This T cell receptor (beta chain) derives from a study of CD8 T cells in ankylosing spondylitis. Regarding the study as a whole: Reports of some motif variants in reactive arthritis synovial fluid and blood predate this one. Disease-associated clonotypes exhibited CD8+ identity and were relatively infrequent in peripheral blood. Seemingly characteristic of ankylosing spondylitis blood was a TCR beta motif consisting of eight highly homologous variants.

TCRdb fed the 5' RACE reads into MiXCR, producing one record per CDR3 protein. The repertoire includes 700,000 or so distinct CDR3 sequences, 19% of them detected once, and about 20% sits in the top ten. Of note for this clonotype: The antigen remains undetermined.

Trimming removed 0 bases from V and 2 bases from J; junction bases left unmatched: 8. Germline V lookup: CDR1 DFQATT, CDR2 SNEGSKA (reference sequence). The CDR3 is 16 amino acids. V and J are TRBV20-1 and TRBJ2-3, with 7 bases aligning to TRBD2. This clonotype originated in a male donor with ankylosing spondylitis. Sequenced input: blood, either unsorted or a sorted T cell fraction (not recorded which). CDR3: CSARDVLAVDTDTQYF. The CDR3 coding sequence is TGCAGTGCTAGAGATGTTCTAGCGGTCGACACAGATACGCAGTATTTT.